These T cell receptor beta chains were read from a single sample in a study of PD-L1 blockade in urothelial cancer. Some clones are missing from TCRdb's copy, which holds only in-frame ones; the method was immunoSEQ multiplex PCR. The repertoire includes 55,000 to 80,000 clones, approximately 86% of them detected once, and 15% sits in the top ten. The material sequenced was PBMCs, taken around atezolizumab (anti-PD-L1) treatment. All receptors derive from a man aged 55 to 70 with urothelial cancer. Each CDR3 is given with its conserved first and last residue. A D gene is named only where the DNA matches it firmly. Some rows mark clone size as missing; the rest say once, few, many or name a class of expanded clone.

TRBJ1-3	-	15	TRBV28	many	CASSLFGRGGNTIYF	TGTGCCAGCAGTTTATTTGGCAGGGGAGGAAACACCATATATTTT
TRBJ1-4	TRBD1	15	TRBV30	-	CAWQTGGSWNEKLFF	TGTGCCTGGCAGACAGGGGGCAGCTGGAATGAAAAACTGTTTTTT
TRBJ2-3	TRBD2	15	TRBV6-5	once	CASRGLAGPSSTQYF	TGTGCCAGCAGAGGACTAGCGGGCCCTTCCAGTACGCAGTATTTT
TRBJ1-6	-	13	TRBV10-1	-	CASSSGLDSPLHF	TGCGCCAGCAGTTCAGGGTTGGATTCACCCCTCCACTTT
TRBJ2-7	-	16	TRBV11-2	-	CASSLVVAQGGYEQYF	TGTGCCAGCAGCTTAGTAGTCGCCCAAGGGGGCTACGAGCAGTACTTC
TRBJ2-7	-	14	TRBV11-3	-	CASSTGPQLYEQYF	TGTGCCAGCAGCACAGGCCCCCAGTTATACGAGCAGTACTTC
TRBJ1-6	-	14	TRBV10-2	few	CASSESQNNSPLHF	TGCGCCAGCAGTGAGAGTCAGAATAATTCACCCCTCCACTTT
TRBJ1-2	-	13	TRBV11-2	-	CASSLQGLNGYTF	TGTGCCAGCAGCCTACAGGGCTTAAATGGCTACACCTTC
TRBJ2-5	-	13	TRBV19	-	CASSIGQAETQYF	TGTGCCAGTAGTATAGGGCAGGCAGAGACCCAGTACTTC
TRBJ2-2	TRBD2	16	TRBV4-3	-	CASSQDPRGDTGELFF	TGCGCCAGCAGCCAAGATCCACGGGGGGACACCGGGGAGCTGTTTTTT
TRBJ1-2	-	14	TRBV4-1	-	CASSHPAAGYGYTF	TGCGCCAGCAGCCACCCCGCGGCAGGGTATGGCTACACCTTC
TRBJ2-3	TRBD2	15	TRBV19	-	CASTLRVGGTDTQYF	TGTGCCAGTACCCTACGGGTCGGGGGGACAGATACGCAGTATTTT
TRBJ1-4	TRBD1	16	TRBV27	once	CASSLDRGEGTEKLFF	TGTGCCAGCAGTTTAGACAGGGGCGAGGGGACTGAAAAACTGTTTTTT
TRBJ1-6	-	16	TRBV19	-	CASSIDQRSENSPLHF	TGTGCCAGTAGTATAGATCAGAGAAGCGAGAATTCACCCCTCCACTTT
TRBJ2-7	-	13	TRBV19	-	CASSIPGSQEQYF	TGTGCCAGTAGTATCCCCGGGAGTCAGGAGCAGTACTTC
TRBJ2-5	-	16	TRBV11-3	-	CASSLDQDTAEETQYF	TGTGCCAGCAGCTTAGATCAGGACACGGCAGAGGAGACCCAGTACTTC
TRBJ1-2	-	18	TRBV7-8	-	CASSLRWTISELGYGYTF	TGTGCCAGCAGCTTAAGGTGGACAATTTCTGAGCTGGGCTATGGCTACACCTTC
TRBJ2-1	TRBD1	14	TRBV11-2	once	CASSLDRTGDEQFF	TGTGCCAGCAGCTTAGATCGGACAGGGGATGAGCAGTTCTTC
TRBJ1-1	-	13	TRBV29-1	-	CSVVRGTNTEAFF	TGCAGCGTTGTTCGGGGGACGAACACTGAAGCTTTCTTT
TRBJ2-3	-	18	TRBV2	-	CASSGPKEGTATTDTQYF	TGTGCCAGCAGTGGCCCGAAGGAGGGGACCGCCACCACAGATACGCAGTATTTT
TRBJ1-2	-	13	TRBV5-4	-	CASSIRGGYGYTF	TGTGCCAGCAGCATCCGTGGGGGGTATGGCTACACCTTC
TRBJ1-4	-	15	TRBV15	-	CATSRGRNRREKLFF	TGTGCCACCAGCCGAGGGCGGAATCGGAGAGAAAAACTGTTTTTT
TRBJ1-2	-	14	TRBV7-9	once	CASSLDLASYGYTF	TGTGCCAGCAGCCTTGATTTGGCTTCCTATGGCTACACCTTC
TRBJ2-5	-	14	TRBV15	once	CATSRDTVQETQYF	TGTGCCACCAGCAGAGATACAGTACAAGAGACCCAGTACTTC
TRBJ2-5	-	15	TRBV10-2	-	CASSDALGARETQYF	TGCGCCAGCAGTGATGCTCTGGGGGCCCGAGAGACCCAGTACTTC
TRBJ1-2	TRBD1	15	TRBV4-2	-	CASSQETGTGYGYTF	TGTGCCAGCAGCCAAGAAACGGGGACAGGGTATGGCTACACCTTC
TRBJ2-2	TRBD2	19	TRBV5-4	-	CASSNPGLAGGGRTGELFF	TGTGCCAGCAGCAATCCGGGACTAGCGGGGGGTGGTCGCACCGGGGAGCTGTTTTTT
TRBJ1-4	-	13	TRBV30	-	CAWGAEGNEKLFF	TGTGCCTGGGGTGCCGAGGGTAATGAAAAACTGTTTTTT
TRBJ2-7	-	13	TRBV7-2	-	CASSLVPGYEQYF	TGTGCCAGCAGCTTAGTGCCGGGGTACGAGCAGTACTTC